What follows are 9 T cell receptor beta chains derived from one specimen sequenced in a study of shared T cell receptors in the human thymus. Assay: immunoSEQ multiplex PCR; the TCRdb copy retains only in-frame clones and omits some. The table records about 660,000 clones, about 90% of them present only once. These data were also reused for a study on human thymus T cells.

Input material: thymocytes. The receptors derive from a boy in the first two years of life with a congenital heart defect.

The rearrangement links TRBV5-1 to TRBJ2-7, with 9 bases aligning to TRBD2. Trimming took 0 bases from V and 3 from J; bases not matched to a gene: 1. Germline-derived CDR1 and CDR2 are SGHRS and YFSETQ. This CDR3 region has 14 residues. CDR3 loop: CASSLVSGGYEQYF. The DNA for the CDR3 is TGCGCCAGCAGCTTGGTTAGCGGGGGCTACGAGCAGTACTTC.

The CDR3 nucleotides are TGCAGCGCCGGTGAAGCTTTCTTT. Its translation: CSAGEAFF. V usage is TRBV29-1 and J usage is TRBJ1-1, with unresolved D. CDR3 length: 8 amino acids. CDR1 SQVTM and CDR2 ANQGSEA come from the germline V gene. V was trimmed by 7 bases and J by 7 bases, leaving 4 bases between them.

The chain couples TRBV28 to TRBJ1-2, with D possibly being TRBD1 (6 bases). The germline gives CDR1 MDHEN, CDR2 SYDVKM. This CDR3 region has 11 residues. Trimming left V 10 bases short and J 3 bases short, with 9 bases between. The CDR3 loop is CAIQGHYGYTF. The CDR3 coding sequence is TGTGCCATTCAGGGGCACTATGGCTACACCTTC.

As concerns this clone: The same CDR3 can be traced to other DNA sequences in this sample. The V call is TRBV28, the J call TRBJ1-1, with a possible D match to TRBD1 (5 bases). Looked up from germline, CDR1 is MDHEN and CDR2 is SYDVKM. The CDR3 spans 13 residues. Trimming took 4 bases from V and 1 from J, leaving 7 bases between them. The CDR3 nucleotides read TGTGCCAGCAGTTCCACAGGGAACACTGAAGCTTTCTTT. Translated: CASSSTGNTEAFF. Based on the CDR3 plus reference TRBV28 and TRBJ1-1, the full variable domain is DVKVTQSSRYLVKRTGEKVFLECVQDMDHENMFWYRQDPGLGLRLIYFSYDVKMKEKGDIPEGYSVSREKKERFSLILESASTNQTSMYLCASSSTGNTEAFFGQGTRLTVV.

The chain links TRBV4-1 to TRBJ2-3, with D possibly matching TRBD1 (5 bases). The V and J ends lost 0 bases and 0 bases respectively, with 13 bases between them. Germline-derived CDR1 and CDR2 are MGHRA and YSYEKL. The CDR3 is made up of 17 amino acids. This CDR3 reads CASSQERGGTSTDTQYF. Written as DNA, the CDR3 is TGCGCCAGCAGCCAAGAAAGGGGCGGAACTAGCACAGATACGCAGTATTTT.

The chain employs TRBV19 and TRBJ2-1; TRBD1 is a possible D gene (5 bases). The V end lost 6 bases, the J end lost 6 bases, and 18 bases lay between the germline ends. The germline CDR1 and CDR2 sequences are LNHDA and SQIVND (reference sequence). This CDR3 has 15 amino acids. In DNA, the CDR3 is TGTGCCAGTAGCCTTGGGGCCCCACGGCGCAATGAGCAGTTCTTC. It is translated as CASSLGAPRRNEQFF.

The gene calls are TRBV7-6 and TRBJ1-5; D gene unclear. With 6 bases removed from V and 0 bases from J, the gap between germline ends came to 18 bases. Germline CDR1 reads SGHVS; CDR2 reads FNYEAQ. This CDR3 spans 17 amino acids. CDR3 protein: CASSPREGVYSNQPQHF. In DNA, the CDR3 is TGTGCCAGCAGTCCCCGGGAAGGAGTGTATAGCAATCAGCCCCAGCATTTT.

The rearrangement uses TRBV4-2 and TRBJ1-1, with D possibly matching TRBD1 (5 bases). The germline V gene encodes CDR1 LGHNA and CDR2 YNFKEQ. Trimming left V 0 bases short and J 2 bases short, with 19 bases between. The CDR3 runs to 18 residues. The CDR3 DNA reads as TGTGCCAGCAGCCAAGATGGAACAGGACAAGGAATTAACACTGAAGCTTTCTTT. Protein: CASSQDGTGQGINTEAFF.

The DNA of the CDR3 is TGCGCCAGCAGTGAGTCAGCTAGCGGGAGGTATAATGAGCAGTTCTTC. Its translation is CASSESASGRYNEQFF. The gene calls are TRBV10-1 and TRBJ2-1; 11 bases line up with TRBD2. Germline CDR1 reads WNHNN; CDR2 reads SYGVQD (reference sequence). The V segment lost 0 bases and the J segment 7 bases; nucleotides outside the gene matches: 5. The length of the CDR3 is 16 residues.